This T cell receptor beta chain appears in the sequencing data of a study of cytomegalovirus exposure and HLA in healthy donors. For the study at large: About 80 million unique TCRs, all from HLA-typed donors, were included in an early release of the data.

This clone came up a few times. The PCR used 60 Vbeta and 13 Jbeta primers. This table comes from immunoSEQ multiplex PCR, and its TCRdb copy is limited to in-frame clones, with some not included. Here the sample spans about 89,000 clones, 85% being singletons. Trimming took 0 bases from V and 7 from J, leaving 12 bases between them. Germline V lookup: CDR1 GTSNPN, CDR2 SVGIG (reference sequence). This CDR3 region has 13 residues. The V gene is TRBV30, the J gene TRBJ1-2, with D hard to call. This receptor was taken from a man aged 40-55 years in good health and CMV-seropositive. Sequenced input: PBMCs. The CDR3 DNA reads TGTGCCTGGAGTGTTGAACGGGTGGCTGGCTACACCTTC. Translated: CAWSVERVAGYTF.